This TCR beta chain emerged from a study of molecular identifiers for immune sequencing clone quantification. This clonotype occurred a few times. Its antigen is not identified. Whole-study findings and limits: With a barcode shared among identical TCR molecules, highly expanded clone sizes could be underestimated.

TCRdb recomputed calls from the PCR reads with MiXCR, one row per CDR3 protein. This table holds about 63,000 distinct CDR3 sequences, around a fifth found once. This CDR3 spans 16 amino acids. Per the germline V gene, CDR1 is LNHDA and CDR2 is SQIVND (reference sequence). Trimming stripped 2 bases from V and 1 base from J, with 12 bases between. The sequence was collected from a human donor in good health. Some libraries in this study had Jurkat cell RNA spiked in. Input material: naive CD8+ T cells from blood, with Jurkat cell RNA spiked in. The subset: FACS-sorted CD8+CD4-CCR7+CD45RA+ naive T cells. The rearrangement joins TRBV19 to TRBJ2-1; D is unclear. CDR3 amino acids: CASSISKWNSYNEQFF. The CDR3 DNA sequence: TGTGCCAGTAGTATATCTAAGTGGAATTCCTACAATGAGCAGTTCTTC.